This is a list of T cell receptor beta chains from one sample in a study of blood T cell repertoires in COVID-19. Sequencing used immunoSEQ multiplex PCR; TCRdb keeps in-frame clones, though not all of them. The data contain fewer than 60,000 clones, 75% to 90% of them singletons. The sample taken for sequencing was peripheral blood. The receptors come from a man aged 25 to 40 with COVID-19, enrolled during active disease. Each CDR3 is given with its conserved first and last residue. D genes are given only for firm matches. Size is stated for part of the rows, as once, few or many counts, or as a class when the clone is expanded.

V gene: TRBV5-1
J gene: TRBJ2-3
D gene: NA
clone size: NA
CDR3 DNA: TGCGCCAGCAGCAGCACGGGTGATACGCAGTATTTT
CDR3 protein: CASSSTGDTQYF

V gene: TRBV28
J gene: TRBJ1-5
D gene: TRBD1
clone size: medium-sized
CDR3 DNA: TGTGCCAGCGGCAAATTACAGGGGGGTCAGCCCCAGCATTTT
CDR3 protein: CASGKLQGGQPQHF

V gene: TRBV2
J gene: TRBJ2-3
D gene: NA
clone size: once
CDR3 DNA: TGTGCCAGCAGCGGACAGTCGACAAGCACAGATACGCAGTATTTT
CDR3 protein: CASSGQSTSTDTQYF

V gene: TRBV2
J gene: TRBJ2-7
D gene: TRBD1
clone size: NA
CDR3 DNA: TGTGCCAGCAGTAGGGACAGGGGGTCCTACGAGCAGTACTTC
CDR3 protein: CASSRDRGSYEQYF

V gene: TRBV18
J gene: TRBJ1-5
D gene: NA
clone size: NA
CDR3 DNA: TGTGCCAGCTCACCAACCGGGAATCAGCCCCAGCATTTT
CDR3 protein: CASSPTGNQPQHF

V gene: TRBV9
J gene: TRBJ2-1
D gene: TRBD1
clone size: NA
CDR3 DNA: TGTGCCAGCAGCCCCGGGACAGACAATGAGCAGTTCTTC
CDR3 protein: CASSPGTDNEQFF

V gene: TRBV18
J gene: TRBJ2-7
D gene: NA
clone size: NA
CDR3 DNA: TGTGCCAGCTCACGGACAGCTCGATACGAGCAGTACTTC
CDR3 protein: CASSRTARYEQYF

V gene: TRBV10-3
J gene: TRBJ2-1
D gene: NA
clone size: NA
CDR3 DNA: TGTGCCACCCAAAAGAAAGGGGGTGAGCAGTTCTTC
CDR3 protein: CATQKKGGEQFF

V gene: TRBV11-2
J gene: TRBJ2-1
D gene: TRBD2
clone size: NA
CDR3 DNA: TGTGCCAGCAGCTACGGGCGGGAGGGGGGTAATGAGCAGTTCTTC
CDR3 protein: CASSYGREGGNEQFF

V gene: TRBV5-6
J gene: TRBJ2-2
D gene: TRBD1
clone size: NA
CDR3 DNA: TGTGCCAGCAGCTGGGGACAGCACACCGGGGAGCTGTTTTTT
CDR3 protein: CASSWGQHTGELFF

V gene: TRBV24-1
J gene: TRBJ2-1
D gene: NA
clone size: NA
CDR3 DNA: TGTGCCACCAGTGGTGGAGCTTCCAATGAGCAGTTCTTC
CDR3 protein: CATSGGASNEQFF

V gene: TRBV27
J gene: TRBJ1-5
D gene: NA
clone size: NA
CDR3 DNA: TGTGCCAGCAGTTTTGTGGGTAGGGGTAATCAGCCCCAGCATTTT
CDR3 protein: CASSFVGRGNQPQHF

V gene: TRBV7-2
J gene: TRBJ2-1
D gene: TRBD2
clone size: NA
CDR3 DNA: TGTGCCAGCAGCCCCACTAGCGGGGCATACAATGAGCAGTTCTTC
CDR3 protein: CASSPTSGAYNEQFF

V gene: TRBV9
J gene: TRBJ1-6
D gene: NA
clone size: NA
CDR3 DNA: TGTGCCAGCAGCGAAGGAATCGGGGATTCACCCCTCCACTTT
CDR3 protein: CASSEGIGDSPLHF

V gene: TRBV2
J gene: TRBJ2-2
D gene: NA
clone size: NA
CDR3 DNA: TGTGCCAGCAGTGAAACGGTGTCCACCAGGGAGCTGTTTTTT
CDR3 protein: CASSETVSTRELFF

V gene: TRBV7-2
J gene: TRBJ1-6
D gene: NA
clone size: NA
CDR3 DNA: TGTGCCAGCAGCGGGCAGGGATTGCATTCACCCCTCCACTTT
CDR3 protein: CASSGQGLHSPLHF

V gene: TRBV9
J gene: TRBJ1-1
D gene: NA
clone size: NA
CDR3 DNA: TGTGCCAGCAGCGTAGAGGTCGGGGACACTGAAGCTTTCTTT
CDR3 protein: CASSVEVGDTEAFF

V gene: TRBV27
J gene: TRBJ2-3
D gene: TRBD2
clone size: NA
CDR3 DNA: TGTGCCAGCAGTTTAAGGGGACTAGCGGGAGGTTACTCCACAGATACGCAGTATTTT
CDR3 protein: CASSLRGLAGGYSTDTQYF

V gene: TRBV6-6
J gene: TRBJ2-2
D gene: NA
clone size: NA
CDR3 DNA: TGTGCCAGCAAACAGGGTAGCACCGGGGAGCTGTTTTTT
CDR3 protein: CASKQGSTGELFF

V gene: TRBV6-5
J gene: TRBJ1-1
D gene: NA
clone size: NA
CDR3 DNA: TGTGCCAGCAGTTACAAGGGGACAACTGAAGCTTTCTTT
CDR3 protein: CASSYKGTTEAFF

V gene: TRBV11-2
J gene: TRBJ2-7
D gene: NA
clone size: few
CDR3 DNA: TGTGCCAGCAGCCTCGGGGCCTACGAGCAGTACTTC
CDR3 protein: CASSLGAYEQYF

V gene: TRBV5-4
J gene: TRBJ1-2
D gene: TRBD1
clone size: NA
CDR3 DNA: TGTGCCAGCACTAATCTACAGGGGGAGGCGGTGAATGGCTACACCTTC
CDR3 protein: CASTNLQGEAVNGYTF

V gene: TRBV13
J gene: TRBJ1-6
D gene: NA
clone size: NA
CDR3 DNA: TGTGCCAGCAGCTATGGCGGACAGCTAAATTCACCCCTCCACTTT
CDR3 protein: CASSYGGQLNSPLHF

V gene: TRBV6-2/TRBV6-3
J gene: TRBJ1-3
D gene: NA
clone size: few
CDR3 DNA: TGTGCCAGCAGTCGAACGAGCTCTGGAAACACCATATATTTT
CDR3 protein: CASSRTSSGNTIYF

V gene: TRBV5-1
J gene: TRBJ2-7
D gene: TRBD2
clone size: once
CDR3 DNA: TGCGCCAGCAGCTCGAGCGGGAGGGCCCTCTACGAGCAGTACTTC
CDR3 protein: CASSSSGRALYEQYF

V gene: TRBV19
J gene: TRBJ1-2
D gene: TRBD1
clone size: once
CDR3 DNA: TGTGCCTCCCTGGACAGGGGGGCTCTGTTTGGCTACACCTTC
CDR3 protein: CASLDRGALFGYTF

V gene: TRBV5-5
J gene: TRBJ1-4
D gene: NA
clone size: few
CDR3 DNA: TGTGCCAGCACCCTTTCTGCTAACCCCCTAGTCAATGAAAAACTGTTTTTT
CDR3 protein: CASTLSANPLVNEKLFF

V gene: TRBV28
J gene: TRBJ2-2
D gene: NA
clone size: NA
CDR3 DNA: TGTGCCAGCAGTTTACTCCAGGGCATCCCCGGGGAGCTGTTTTTT
CDR3 protein: CASSLLQGIPGELFF

V gene: TRBV27
J gene: TRBJ1-1
D gene: TRBD1
clone size: NA
CDR3 DNA: TGTGCCAGCAGCCGGACAGGGCCACCCGACCAGGCTTTCTTT
CDR3 protein: CASSRTGPPDQAFF

V gene: TRBV4-3
J gene: TRBJ2-7
D gene: TRBD1
clone size: once
CDR3 DNA: TGCGCCAGCAGCAACTCGCTCGGGACAGCCTACGAGCAGTACTTC
CDR3 protein: CASSNSLGTAYEQYF

V gene: TRBV10-1
J gene: TRBJ2-2
D gene: TRBD1
clone size: NA
CDR3 DNA: TGCGCCAGTCCGACCGGGACAGAACACCGGGGAGCTGTTTTT
CDR3 protein: CASPTGTEHRGAVF

V gene: TRBV5-4
J gene: TRBJ2-3
D gene: TRBD2
clone size: NA
CDR3 DNA: TGTGCCAGCAGCCGGACTAGCGGGAGTACAGATACGCAGTATTTT
CDR3 protein: CASSRTSGSTDTQYF

V gene: TRBV27
J gene: TRBJ1-1
D gene: NA
clone size: NA
CDR3 DNA: TGTGCCAGCAGTTTTAGGGAGGGCACTGAAGCTTTCTTT
CDR3 protein: CASSFREGTEAFF

V gene: TRBV24-1
J gene: TRBJ1-1
D gene: TRBD1
clone size: few
CDR3 DNA: TGTGCCACCCGAGGGACAGGGGAAGCTTTCTTT
CDR3 protein: CATRGTGEAFF

V gene: TRBV3-1/TRBV3-2
J gene: TRBJ2-2
D gene: NA
clone size: NA
CDR3 DNA: TGTGCCAGCAGCCAACACGAACACCGGGGAGCTGTTTTT
CDR3 protein: CASSQHEHRGAVF

V gene: TRBV2
J gene: TRBJ2-1
D gene: NA
clone size: NA
CDR3 DNA: TGTGCCAGCAGAGACTTACTAGGAGCCTACAATGAGCAGTTCTTC
CDR3 protein: CASRDLLGAYNEQFF

V gene: TRBV4-1
J gene: TRBJ2-3
D gene: TRBD2
clone size: NA
CDR3 DNA: TGCGCCAGCAGCGGTCGGGGGGGTGGAACAGATACGCAGTATTTT
CDR3 protein: CASSGRGGGTDTQYF

V gene: TRBV2
J gene: TRBJ1-5
D gene: TRBD1
clone size: NA
CDR3 DNA: TGTGCCAGCACCGGGACAGCTCTGGGCAATCAGCCCCAGCATTTT
CDR3 protein: CASTGTALGNQPQHF

V gene: TRBV15
J gene: TRBJ2-1
D gene: TRBD2
clone size: NA
CDR3 DNA: TGTGCCACCAGCAGAGCCGGGATAACTAGCGGGAGGGCCTTGTATGAGCAGTTCTTC
CDR3 protein: CATSRAGITSGRALYEQFF

V gene: TRBV7-2
J gene: TRBJ1-6
D gene: TRBD1
clone size: NA
CDR3 DNA: TGTGCCAGCAGTCCCGGGACAGGGAGTTCACCCCTCCACTTT
CDR3 protein: CASSPGTGSSPLHF